Reported below is one T cell receptor beta chain. Antigen: not known. CDR1 is SGHTA, CDR2 FQGTGA, per germline. V was clipped by 1 base and J by 6 bases, with 11 bases between them. The CDR3 loop spans 14 amino acids. The targeted sequencing depth was 1 in 200,000 to 1 in 1 million T cells. Assay: immunoSEQ multiplex PCR; the TCRdb copy retains only in-frame clones and omits some. In the table there are some 310,000 clones, 80% of which are singletons. This record comes from a study of cytotoxic CD8 clonotypes in ibrutinib-treated CLL. Study conclusions and caveats: Public clonotypes proved infrequent, and on treatment they shrank or remained steady.

This chain joins TRBV7-3 and TRBJ2-3; D uncertain. The sequence was obtained from a human donor with chronic lymphocytic leukemia. The source was PBMCs, collected before ibrutinib treatment. The CDR3 spells CASSLSRQLDTQYF. In nucleotides, the CDR3 is TGTGCCAGCAGCTTAAGTCGGCAGCTGGATACGCAGTATTTT.